This T cell receptor (beta chain) was sequenced for a study of blood T cell repertoires in COVID-19. Some clones are missing from TCRdb's copy, which holds only in-frame ones; the method was immunoSEQ multiplex PCR. Of approximately 67,000 clones listed, 91% are singletons. The germline V gene encodes CDR1 LGHNA and CDR2 YSLEER. The V and J ends lost 0 bases and 4 bases respectively, with 7 bases between them. The CDR3 covers 14 residues. The receptor was isolated from a human donor in a cohort sampled during active COVID-19. This chain links TRBV4-3 with TRBJ2-1, with unresolved D. The sample was peripheral blood. CDR3 protein: CASSQDNSYNEQFF. In DNA form, the CDR3 reads TGCGCCAGCAGCCAAGACAACTCATACAATGAGCAGTTCTTC.